The T cell receptor beta chain under discussion was sequenced for a study of response to subunit inactivated influenza vaccine. Study conclusions and caveats: The authors proposed limited new T cell recruitment per seasonal influenza vaccination.

Each CDR3 protein is one row after TCRdb ran MiXCR on the RT-PCR reads. The sample includes hundreds of thousands of distinct CDR3 sequences, approximately 18% seen only once; the top ten take 11%. This clonotype was picked up a small number of times. The antigen is unknown. The CDR3 runs to 16 residues. Trimming cost V 0 bases and J 6 bases, with 18 bases left between them. Germline CDR1 and CDR2: LGHNA and YSLEER. The TCR originated in a man in his forties or fifties who received an inactivated influenza vaccine. Sample: PBMCs from blood, taken less than 6 days after vaccination. The J gene is TRBJ2-7, the V gene TRBV4-3, with D unresolved. The CDR3 loop reads CASSQDVASNGLEQYF. The CDR3 bases are TGCGCCAGCAGCCAAGATGTTGCGAGCAATGGGCTCGAGCAGTACTTC.